This T cell receptor (beta chain) was found in a study of shared clonotypes between healthy human individuals. Germline CDR1 MNHNS, CDR2 SASEGT. The germline V and J ends were trimmed by 4 bases and 0 bases, with 6 bases remaining between them. The CDR3 has 13 amino acids. Measured with immunoSEQ multiplex PCR; TCRdb has only the in-frame clones, and not every one. The sample includes more than 2 million clones, 90% to 96% of them seen just once. A remark on this clone: Other nucleotide sequences from this sample produce the same CDR3.

This receptor was identified in a man between 18 and 29 years old in good health. The sequencing input was naive CD4+ T cells sorted from blood. Subset in this sample: CD45RA+ positively selected. This chain joins TRBV6-1 and TRBJ1-2; D gene uncertain. The CDR3 nucleotides read TGTGCCAGCAGTGGAGGACCTAACTATGGCTACACCTTC. Its protein is CASSGGPNYGYTF.